The source of this T cell receptor beta chain is a study of naive and memory T cell subsets. General study results and limits: Clonotypes here are unpaired alpha or beta chain sequences.

The CDR3 has 17 amino acids. The germline V gene has CDR1 SEHNR and CDR2 FQNEAQ (reference sequence). V was pared by 1 base and J by 7 bases, with 20 bases between. An equimolar mix of two oligonucleotides served as the beta constant-region primer for TRBC1 and TRBC2. The ligated cDNA underwent four PCR rounds using SP2 and nested alpha and beta constant-region primers. Ligation attached a single-stranded oligonucleotide with a 12-nucleotide UMI and the SP2 primer to the cDNA 3' end. TCRdb re-derived calls from the UMI-ligation and nested PCR reads in MiXCR, one entry per CDR3 protein. The sample consists of over 100,000 distinct CDR3 sequences, roughly 36% of them appearing once. This clonotype was seen a handful of times. Its cognate antigen is unknown. CD4 T cells were positively selected, then CD8 T cells from the CD4-negative fraction.

This receptor was taken from a human donor in good health. This chain joins TRBV7-9 and TRBJ1-3; no definite D call. Sequencing was done on a sample of central memory CD4+ T cells from blood. CDR3: CASSLGSGEPSRNTIYF. Here the CDR3 DNA reads TGTGCCAGCAGCTTAGGGAGCGGCGAACCCTCTAGGAACACCATATATTTT. Supplemented by reference TRBV7-9 and TRBJ1-3, the full variable domain reads DTGVSQNPRHKITKRGQNVTFRCDPISEHNRLYWYRQTLGQGPEFLTYFQNEAQLEKSRLLSDRFSAERPKGSFSTLEIQRTEQGDSAMYLCASSLGSGEPSRNTIYFGEGSWLTVV.